This paragraph reports one T cell receptor beta chain. Antigen unknown. TCRdb's table, derived via immunoSEQ multiplex PCR, lists solely in-frame clones and lacks some. The table has under 100,000 clones, about 91% seen once. The data derive from a study of T cell responses to AZD1222 COVID-19 vaccine. Study results and limitations: Spike-spanning, vaccine-associated CD4 TCRs were dominant at 160-218 and 743-854. Among AZD1222 vaccinees, only 6 or 7 were seropositive at baseline. Spike-specific TCR depth and breadth grew after two AZD1222 doses.

Trimming removed 5 bases at V and 4 bases at J, with 15 bases between. CDR3 size: 15 residues. CDR1 MDHEN and CDR2 SYDVKM come from the germline V gene. This chain uses TRBV28 with TRBJ2-1, with D unclear. Specimen: peripheral blood, collected on day 0 of MenACWY control vaccination. This TCR came from an adult in good health. CDR3 residues: CASSLQASTYNEQFF. Written as DNA, the CDR3 is TGTGCCAGCAGTCTCCAGGCGTCTACGTACAATGAGCAGTTCTTC.